This T cell receptor (beta chain) stems from a study of blood T cell repertoires in COVID-19. Study summary: Donors in the United States, Italy and Spain gave samples during acute or convalescent COVID-19. T cells, B-cell-depleted T cells, or PBMCs provided the cDNA or gDNA that served as material.

Germline V CDR1 and CDR2: SGHDN, FVKESK. The CDR3 extends over 14 amino acids. Unmatched junction bases numbered 6, after V lost 4 bases and J lost 8 bases. The data were produced by immunoSEQ multiplex PCR, yet TCRdb's version contains in-frame clones alone and is incomplete. Among some 150,000 clones listed, around 89% were seen once. This clonotype was obtained from a woman between 40 and 50 years old with acute or convalescent COVID-19. Sequenced: peripheral blood. The V gene is TRBV14, the J gene TRBJ2-4; 9 nucleotides match TRBD1. CDR3 sequence: CASSPGQGRYIQYF. The CDR3 bases are TGTGCCAGCAGCCCCGGACAGGGGAGATACATTCAGTACTTC.